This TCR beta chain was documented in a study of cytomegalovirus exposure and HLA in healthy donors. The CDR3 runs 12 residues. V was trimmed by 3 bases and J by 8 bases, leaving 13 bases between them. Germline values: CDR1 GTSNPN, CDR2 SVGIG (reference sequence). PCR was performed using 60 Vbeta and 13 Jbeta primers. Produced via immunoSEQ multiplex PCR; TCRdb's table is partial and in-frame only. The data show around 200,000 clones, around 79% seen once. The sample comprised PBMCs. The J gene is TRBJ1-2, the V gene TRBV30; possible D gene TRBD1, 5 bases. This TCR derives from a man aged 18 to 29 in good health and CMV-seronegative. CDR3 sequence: CAWSGTAGGYTF. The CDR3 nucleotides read TGTGCCTGGAGCGGGACGGCGGGGGGCTACACCTTC.